The present T cell receptor (beta chain) was sequenced within a study of OX40 agonist ivuxolimab in advanced cancers. Overall study context: Ivuxolimab is a fully human IgG2 antibody that activates OX40 (CD134). Administration of intravenous ivuxolimab to patients occurred every 2 weeks at 0.01 to 10 mg/kg. Patients receiving dose escalation had hepatocellular carcinoma, melanoma, renal cell or head and neck cancer.

Study-level results: The investigators did not determine what antigen specificity the expanded peripheral T cells had.

In regard to this clone: What it recognizes is unknown.

Assay: immunoSEQ multiplex PCR; the TCRdb copy retains only in-frame clones and omits some. The table lists tens of thousands of clones, around nine tenths of them singletons. Trimming left V 3 bases short and J 6 bases short, with 9 bases between. Germline V lookup: CDR1 SGHVS, CDR2 FQNEAQ. CDR3 length: 12 amino acids. The receptor was derived from an adult with an advanced solid tumor such as melanoma, head and neck, liver or kidney cancer. The chain links TRBV7-8 to TRBJ2-7; TRBD2 is a possible D gene (5 bases). The sequencing here drew on CD4+ or CD8+ T cells sorted from blood, taken in a trial of the OX40 agonist ivuxolimab. Written as DNA, the CDR3 is TGTGCCAGCAGCTTTTTTGGGAGCGAGCAGTACTTC. Amino acids: CASSFFGSEQYF. Looking up the rest from reference TRBV7-8 and TRBJ2-7 gives the full variable domain: GAGVSQSPRYKVAKRGQDVALRCDPISGHVSLFWYQQALGQGPEFLTYFQNEAQLDKSGLPSDRFFAERPEGSVSTLKIQRTQQEDSAVYLCASSFFGSEQYFGPGTRLTVT.